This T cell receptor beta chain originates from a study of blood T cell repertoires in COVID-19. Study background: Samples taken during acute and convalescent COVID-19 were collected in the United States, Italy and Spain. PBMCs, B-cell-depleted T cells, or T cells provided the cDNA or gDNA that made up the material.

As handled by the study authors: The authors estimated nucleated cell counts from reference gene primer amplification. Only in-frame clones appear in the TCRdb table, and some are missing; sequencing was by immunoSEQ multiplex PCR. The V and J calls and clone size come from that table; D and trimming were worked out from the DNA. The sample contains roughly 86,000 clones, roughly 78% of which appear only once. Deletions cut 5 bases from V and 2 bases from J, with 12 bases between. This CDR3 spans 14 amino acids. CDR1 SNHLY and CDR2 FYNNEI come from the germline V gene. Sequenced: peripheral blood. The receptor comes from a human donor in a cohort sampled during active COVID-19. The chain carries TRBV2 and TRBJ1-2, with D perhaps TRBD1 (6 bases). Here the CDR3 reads CASSLTGLNYGYTF. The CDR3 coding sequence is TGTGCCAGCAGTCTAACAGGGCTGAACTATGGCTACACCTTC. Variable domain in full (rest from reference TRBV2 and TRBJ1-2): EPEVTQTPSHQVTQMGQEVILRCVPISNHLYFYWYRQILGQKVEFLVSFYNNEISEKSEIFDDQFSVERPDGSNFTLKIRSTKLEDSAMYFCASSLTGLNYGYTFGSGTRLTVV.